Presented here are 15 T cell receptor beta chains from one specimen sequenced in a study of OX40 agonist ivuxolimab in advanced cancers. The library was generated by the immunoSEQ multiplex PCR assay. TCRdb stores this immuneACCESS table with in-frame sequences only. Part of the clones is absent; in the studies checked, under half of the shortfall reflects unresolved V genes, and no reason is known for the rest. The sample has about 56,000 clones on record, 82% of them singletons. Of the sample, about 3.5% is held by the ten largest clones. The specimen was CD4+ or CD8+ T cells sorted from blood, collected in a trial of the OX40 agonist ivuxolimab. The receptor source for this set is an adult with an advanced solid tumor such as melanoma, head and neck, liver or kidney cancer.

This chain connects TRBV5-6 to TRBJ2-1, with 7 bases lining up with TRBD1. CDR3 length: 16 residues. With 4 bases clipped from V and 8 bases from J, the junction kept 15 bases outside the gene matches. Germline CDR1 SGHDT, CDR2 YYEEEE. CDR3 DNA: TGTGCCAGCAGCACCGATACCAGGGGGAAGGAAGATGAGCAGTTCTTC. It translates to CASSTDTRGKEDEQFF.

Concerning this clone: The junction differs from germline at one of its ends, possibly a read error. V gene TRBV7-2 combines with J gene TRBJ2-7; D might be TRBD1 or TRBD2, each matching 5 bases. This CDR3 contains 13 residues. CDR1 is SGHTA and CDR2 is FQGNSA in the germline V gene. Here the CDR3 DNA reads TGTGCCAGCAGCTTCGGGACGGCCGTTCTGGGCCACTTC. It encodes CASSFGTAVLGHF.

The chain has TRBV5-4 and TRBJ2-7; 7 nucleotides agree with TRBD2. The CDR3 covers 14 residues. V lost 1 base and J lost 9; bases outside the gene matches: 10. Germline V gene data show CDR1 as SGHNT and CDR2 as YYREEE (reference sequence). CDR3 DNA sequence: TGTGCCAGCAGCTTGAGGGAGGGGCAAATCACGCAGTACTTC. This gives the protein CASSLREGQITQYF.

The rearrangement joins TRBV27 to TRBJ1-3; D might be TRBD1 (5 bases). Germline CDR1 MNHEY, CDR2 SMNVEV (reference sequence). There are 16 residues in the CDR3. V lost 6 bases and J 3 bases, leaving 18 bases between the germline ends. CDR3: CASRGGVGVGGNTIYF. The CDR3 DNA sequence: TGTGCCAGCAGGGGGGGGGTTGGGGTCGGTGGAAACACCATATATTTT.

The V and J genes are TRBV7-2 and TRBJ1-1; a possible D gene is TRBD1 (5 bases). The CDR3 extends over 15 amino acids. Germline lookup yields CDR1 SGHTA and CDR2 FQGNSA. V was pared by 1 base and J by 0 bases, with 9 bases between. In DNA form, the CDR3 reads TGTGCCAGCAGCTTAGTTGGGGCCATGAACACTGAAGCTTTCTTT. This codes for CASSLVGAMNTEAFF. Supplemented by reference TRBV7-2 and TRBJ1-1, the full variable domain reads GAGVSQSPSNKVTEKGKDVELRCDPISGHTALYWYRQSLGQGLEFLIYFQGNSAPDKSGLPSDRFSAERTGGSVSTLTIQRTQQEDSAVYLCASSLVGAMNTEAFFGQGTRLTVV.

This chain links TRBV5-7 with TRBJ1-6, with a tentative D call TRBD1 (6 bases). TRBV5-7 is placed among ORFs of uncertain function. This CDR3 has 17 amino acids. Between the trimmed V and J ends, which lost 2 bases and 6 bases, there was a span of 18 bases. CDR3 sequence reads: CASSLVKGGRINSPLHF. In DNA, the CDR3 is TGTGCCAGCAGCTTAGTTAAGGGGGGCAGGATTAATTCACCCCTCCACTTT.

In its sample, this clone was seen a few times. CDR3: CASSYRAGHEQYF. In DNA form, the CDR3 reads TGTGCCAGCAGCTACCGGGCCGGTCACGAGCAGTACTTC. The chain carries TRBV5-4 and TRBJ2-7; no firm D call. CDR3 size: 13 residues. V lost 3 bases, J lost 5 bases, and 12 bases lay in between. Germline CDR1 and CDR2: SGHNT and YYREEE (reference sequence). Full variable domain (outside the CDR3, taken from reference TRBV5-4 and TRBJ2-7): ETGVTQSPTHLIKTRGQQVTLRCSSQSGHNTVSWYQQALGQGPQFIFQYYREEENGRGNFPPRFSGLQFPNYSSELNVNALELDDSALYLCASSYRAGHEQYFGPGTRLTVT.

The V gene is TRBV29-1, the J gene TRBJ2-2, with D possibly matching TRBD1 (6 bases). This CDR3 contains 13 residues. The germline V gene has CDR1 SQVTM and CDR2 ANQGSEA. Trimming shortened V by 7 bases and J by 7 bases, and 16 bases separated the two germline ends. Written as DNA, the CDR3 is TGCAGCGCGGCTCCACAGGGCGGCGGGGAGCTGTTTTTT. Protein product: CSAAPQGGGELFF.

This sequence joins TRBV15 and TRBJ1-1; D not certain. The CDR3 consists of 16 residues. The V gene lost 0 bases and the J gene lost 5 bases, with 16 bases spanning the gap. The germline V gene has CDR1 LNHNV and CDR2 YYDKDF (reference sequence). The CDR3 here is CATSRDPQRSRTEAFF. The DNA for the CDR3 is TGTGCCACCAGCAGAGATCCGCAGCGTTCGAGGACTGAAGCTTTCTTT. Full variable domain (remainder filled in from reference TRBV15 and TRBJ1-1): DAMVIQNPRYQVTQFGKPVTLSCSQTLNHNVMYWYQQKSSQAPKLLFHYYDKDFNNEADTPDNFQSRRPNTSFCFLDIRSPGLGDTAMYLCATSRDPQRSRTEAFFGQGTRLTVV.

CDR3 bases: TGCGCCAGCAGCCAAGGAGGGACAGGGGGCGGGAACTATGGCTACACCTTC. Protein: CASSQGGTGGGNYGYTF. V and J are TRBV4-3 and TRBJ1-2; the match to TRBD1 covers 12 bases. The CDR3 is made up of 17 amino acids. Trimming removed 1 base from V and 2 bases from J; junction bases left unmatched: 5. Germline CDR1 and CDR2: LGHNA and YSLEER.

This chain joins TRBV5-5 and TRBJ2-1; 8 bases are a match to TRBD2. CDR1 and CDR2 (germline): SGHKS, YYEKEE (reference sequence). The J segment lost 10 bases and the V segment lost 4 bases, leaving 13 bases of the junction unmatched. The CDR3 covers 15 residues. CDR3: CASSGAGLGGGEQFF. Written as DNA, the CDR3 is TGTGCCAGCAGCGGCGCGGGACTAGGAGGTGGGGAGCAGTTCTTC.

This sequence joins TRBV28 and TRBJ1-5; 10 bases fit TRBD1. The V segment lost 6 bases and the J segment 5 bases; nucleotides outside the gene matches: 7. CDR1 and CDR2 (germline): MDHEN, SYDVKM. The CDR3 length is 15 residues. CDR3 DNA: TGTGCCAGCAGACCTCCGGGACAGGGGCATCAGCCCCAGCATTTT. It yields the protein CASRPPGQGHQPQHF. The full variable domain, in which reference TRBV28 and TRBJ1-5 provide the parts outside the CDR3, is DVKVTQSSRYLVKRTGEKVFLECVQDMDHENMFWYRQDPGLGLRLIYFSYDVKMKEKGDIPEGYSVSREKKERFSLILESASTNQTSMYLCASRPPGQGHQPQHFGDGTRLSIL.

The V call is TRBV5-6, the J call TRBJ2-1, with D possibly TRBD2 on 6 matching bases. Germline values: CDR1 SGHDT, CDR2 YYEEEE. V shed 4 bases and J shed 3 bases, with 17 bases lying between them. This CDR3 has 16 amino acids. The CDR3 protein is CASSTDSGRVYNEQFF. The CDR3 bases are TGTGCCAGCAGCACGGATAGCGGTCGGGTCTACAATGAGCAGTTCTTC.

This chain joins TRBV7-2 and TRBJ1-6, with D hard to call. The CDR3 spans 14 residues. The V gene lost 4 bases and the J gene lost 9 bases, with 13 bases spanning the gap. The germline V gene has CDR1 SGHTA and CDR2 FQGNSA. The CDR3 loop reads CASSSGGSGSPLHF. The CDR3 DNA reads TGTGCCAGCAGCTCAGGAGGTTCGGGTTCACCCCTCCACTTT. The whole variable domain, remainder taken from reference TRBV7-2 and TRBJ1-6, is GAGVSQSPSNKVTEKGKDVELRCDPISGHTALYWYRQSLGQGLEFLIYFQGNSAPDKSGLPSDRFSAERTGGSVSTLTIQRTQQEDSAVYLCASSSGGSGSPLHFGNGTRLTVT.

This clone appeared once. The CDR3 sequence: CASSPGPLSNQPQHF. In DNA, the CDR3 is TGTGCCAGCAGTCCCGGGCCCCTTAGCAATCAGCCCCAGCATTTT. The chain is built from TRBV6-6 and TRBJ1-5; D not certain. The CDR3 runs 15 residues. V dropped 5 bases and J dropped 0 bases, with 11 bases sitting between them. Germline CDR1 MNHNY, CDR2 SVGAGI (reference sequence).